These 18 T cell receptor beta chains came from one sample sequenced in a study of blood T cell repertoires in COVID-19. This table comes from immunoSEQ multiplex PCR, and its TCRdb copy is limited to in-frame clones, with some not included. The sample lists 140,000 or so clones, 85% occurring once. Sequenced input: peripheral blood. The source of these receptors is a human donor with acute or convalescent COVID-19. The donor label of this sample is uncertain.

The V gene is TRBV2, the J gene TRBJ1-1; unclear D gene. Germline-derived CDR1 and CDR2 are SNHLY and FYNNEI. The CDR3 has 14 residues. V lost 8 bases, J lost 7 bases, and 20 bases lay in between. The CDR3 nucleotides read TGTGCCAGCTGCCGCTTCCTATTGGGAGGTGAAGCTTTCTTT. It is translated as CASCRFLLGGEAFF.

V gene TRBV4-1 combines with J gene TRBJ1-2; D is unclear. From germline, CDR1 is MGHRA and CDR2 YSYEKL. This CDR3 has 18 residues. V lost 0 bases and J 0 bases, leaving 17 bases between the germline ends. The CDR3 is CASSQDVLFPRTNYGYTF. The CDR3, as DNA: TGCGCCAGCAGCCAAGATGTTTTATTTCCCAGAACTAACTATGGCTACACCTTC.

The chain combines TRBV6-6 with TRBJ1-1; 8 positions agree with TRBD1. The CDR3 spans 14 residues. With V trimmed by 7 bases and J by 3 bases, 7 bases remained unmatched. Germline assignment: CDR1 MNHNY and CDR2 SVGAGI (reference sequence). The CDR3 reads CASTDRGGDTEAFF. The CDR3, as DNA: TGTGCCAGCACCGACAGGGGAGGGGACACTGAAGCTTTCTTT.

This clone was found once. The rearrangement uses TRBV18 and TRBJ2-3; 13 nucleotides align to TRBD2. Germline lookup yields CDR1 KGHSH and CDR2 LQKENI. The CDR3 extends over 16 amino acids. The trim removed 3 bases at V and 7 bases at J, leaving 7 bases unmatched. CDR3 coding DNA: TGTGCCAGCTCACCTCGGACTAGCGGGGGTTTAAATACGCAGTATTTT. This encodes CASSPRTSGGLNTQYF.

The gene calls are TRBV4-2 and TRBJ2-7; 8 nucleotides align to TRBD2. The CDR3 is 19 amino acids. V lost 0 bases, J lost 1 base, and 14 bases stayed unmatched. Germline values: CDR1 LGHNA, CDR2 YNFKEQ. CDR3 in amino acids: CASSQDPGGAGWRSYEQYF. The CDR3 DNA reads as TGTGCCAGCAGCCAAGATCCGGGGGGGGCAGGGTGGAGGTCCTACGAGCAGTACTTC.

The genes are TRBV4-3 and TRBJ2-2, with a tentative D call TRBD2 (5 bases). The CDR3 is made up of 13 amino acids. The germline V and J ends were trimmed by 2 bases and 7 bases, with 8 bases remaining between them. Germline V gives CDR1 LGHNA, CDR2 YSLEER. CDR3: CASSQSGVGELFF. CDR3 bases: TGCGCCAGCAGCCAATCCGGGGTCGGGGAGCTGTTTTTT.

The chain combines TRBV9 with TRBJ2-3; D not resolved. The CDR3 loop spans 15 amino acids. V was clipped by 3 bases and J by 0 bases, with 11 bases between them. Per germline, CDR1 SGDLS and CDR2 YYNGEE. CDR3 nucleotides: TGTGCCAGCAGCGGCGGTGGCAGAAGCACAGATACGCAGTATTTT. It encodes CASSGGGRSTDTQYF.

The chain couples TRBV6-5 to TRBJ2-2, with D maybe TRBD2 (5 bases). Germline lookup yields CDR1 MNHEY and CDR2 SVGAGI. The CDR3 consists of 15 residues. V lost 5 bases and J 4 bases, leaving 14 bases between the germline ends. The CDR3 sequence is CASSPYGVGTGELFF. The CDR3 DNA reads TGTGCCAGCAGTCCCTACGGGGTTGGCACCGGGGAGCTGTTTTTT.

The chain is built from TRBV5-1 and TRBJ2-1; D call uncertain. CDR1 is SGHRS, CDR2 YFSETQ, per germline. CDR3 length: 12 amino acids. Deletions cut 3 bases from V and 3 bases from J, with 4 bases between. CDR3 sequence (DNA): TGCGCCAGCAGCTCTAACTACAATGAGCAGTTCTTC. Translating it yields CASSSNYNEQFF.

The V call is TRBV5-6, the J call TRBJ1-5; D remains ambiguous. The CDR3 contains 13 residues. Germline V CDR1 and CDR2: SGHDT, YYEEEE. Trimming cost V 4 bases and J 9 bases, with 14 bases left between them. As DNA, the CDR3 is TGTGCCAGCAGCGTGAACCCCAGGTCGCCCCAGCATTTT. The encoded protein is CASSVNPRSPQHF.

This clone is a singleton in its sample. The chain has TRBV21-1 and TRBJ1-2; TRBD1 was called by the table and not checked on the DNA. TRBV21-1 is deemed a pseudogene. The CDR3 runs 15 residues. CDR3 sequence reads: CASSKSMVTGDGYTF. DNA for the CDR3: TGTGCCAGCAGCAAATCGATGGTGACAGGGGATGGCTACACCTTC.

The rearrangement links TRBV15 to TRBJ1-3; D is undetermined. The CDR3 totals 15 residues. V was clipped by 1 base and J by 1 base, with 8 bases between them. Germline lookup yields CDR1 LNHNV and CDR2 YYDKDF (reference sequence). In DNA form, the CDR3 reads TGTGCCACCAGCAGAGGCCGGACTTCTGGAAACACCATATATTTT. Its protein is CATSRGRTSGNTIYF.

The V and J genes are TRBV27 and TRBJ1-6, with TRBD1 identical over 8 bases. V lost 6 bases, J lost 9 bases, and 7 bases stayed unmatched. The CDR3 is made up of 14 amino acids. CDR1 and CDR2 from the germline V gene are MNHEY and SMNVEV (reference sequence). The CDR3 DNA follows: TGTGCCAGCAGGCTCAGGGGGCACGGTTCACCCCTCCACTTT. It yields the protein CASRLRGHGSPLHF.

V is TRBV24-1 and J is TRBJ2-3; 7 bases are a match to TRBD1. The germline CDR1 and CDR2 sequences are KGHDR and SFDVKD. The CDR3 is 16 residues long. V gave up 3 bases and J gave up 4 bases; unmatched junction bases: 9. The CDR3 sequence: CATSDTDRYRADTQYF. For the CDR3, the DNA is TGTGCCACCAGTGATACGGACAGGTATCGAGCAGATACGCAGTATTTT.

This chain joins TRBV14 and TRBJ1-1; tentatively, D is TRBD1 (6 bases). Trimming took 1 base from V and 1 from J, leaving 13 bases between them. CDR1 is SGHDN, CDR2 FVKESK, per germline. The CDR3 totals 16 residues. The CDR3, as DNA: TGTGCCAGCAGCCAAGTTCTTCCCAGGGGGAACACTGAAGCTTTCTTT. It codes for CASSQVLPRGNTEAFF.

The chain is built from TRBV5-1 and TRBJ1-2, with TRBD1 as a possible D gene (6 bases). The CDR3 covers 13 residues. The V and J ends lost 5 bases and 4 bases respectively, with 12 bases between them. Germline V lookup: CDR1 SGHRS, CDR2 YFSETQ. For the CDR3, the DNA is TGCGCCAGCAGTCAGGACAGTACCTATGGCTACACCTTC. It encodes CASSQDSTYGYTF.

The chain carries TRBV5-5 and TRBJ2-3, with TRBD2 matching over 14 bases. The CDR3 consists of 20 residues. V dropped 0 bases and J dropped 0; count of bases not matched to a gene: 9. Germline CDR1 and CDR2: SGHKS and YYEKEE (reference sequence). CDR3 DNA: TGTGCCAGCAGCTTGGCTCCGGGACTAGCGGGGGACTCTAGCACAGATACGCAGTATTTT. Translation: CASSLAPGLAGDSSTDTQYF. Full variable domain (rest looked up from reference TRBV5-5 and TRBJ2-3): DAGVTQSPTHLIKTRGQQVTLRCSPISGHKSVSWYQQVLGQGPQFIFQYYEKEERGRGNFPDRFSARQFPNYSSELNVNALLLGDSALYLCASSLAPGLAGDSSTDTQYFGPGTRLTVL.

The chain combines TRBV5-4 with TRBJ1-2, with a possible D match to TRBD1 (5 bases). Germline V gene lookup returns CDR1 SGHNT and CDR2 YYREEE (reference sequence). The CDR3 totals 14 residues. V gave up 4 bases and J gave up 7 bases, with 17 bases separating them. The CDR3 sequence: CASSVTAKVAGYTF. The CDR3 DNA follows: TGTGCCAGCAGCGTGACAGCAAAGGTGGCTGGCTACACCTTC.